The 17 T cell receptor beta chains below were found in one sample sequenced in a study of T cells after yellow fever vaccination. TCRdb ran MiXCR on the 5' RACE reads and lists one entry per CDR3 protein. The sample holds 500,000 to 650,000 distinct CDR3 sequences; about 15% are singletons and the top ten take roughly 17%. This specimen consisted of PBMCs, obtained around 5 days after the first yellow fever vaccination. The receptors stem from a young man who received the YFV17D yellow fever vaccine.

This clonotype was detected many times. The V gene is TRBV28, the J gene TRBJ2-7; D uncertain. Trimming left V 3 bases short and J 4 bases short, with 7 bases between. Per the germline V gene, CDR1 is MDHEN and CDR2 is SYDVKM. This CDR3 comprises 12 residues. As DNA, the CDR3 is TGTGCCAGCAGTTTTTCCGGTTACGAGCAGTACGTC. It yields the protein CASSFSGYEQYV.

The rearrangement joins TRBV28 to TRBJ2-7; D not certain. Germline CDR1 MDHEN, CDR2 SYDVKM. The CDR3 is made up of 14 amino acids. The V end was cut by 5 bases, the J end by 5 bases, with 16 bases between. CDR3 in DNA: TGTGCCAGCAGTCCGGGTGACAACCGCAACGAGCAGTACGTC. Protein sequence: CASSPGDNRNEQYV.

V gene TRBV20-1 combines with J gene TRBJ1-2, with D possibly being TRBD1 (6 bases). Germline CDR1 reads DFQATT; CDR2 reads SNEGSKA (reference sequence). This CDR3 spans 12 amino acids. V was cut by 3 bases and J by 3 bases, with 8 bases left in between. CDR3 protein: CSARNRDYGYTF. CDR3 bases: TGCAGTGCTAGGAACAGGGACTATGGCTACACCTTC.

This clonotype was found a few times. The chain couples TRBV4-3 to TRBJ2-1, with D possibly TRBD1 on 6 matching bases. V lost 4 bases to trimming and J lost 3 bases, with 13 bases between them. Germline V gives CDR1 LGHNA, CDR2 YSLEER. The length of the CDR3 is 15 residues. The chain's CDR3 is CASSLMPGDYNEQFF. CDR3 DNA: TGCGCCAGCAGCCTAATGCCAGGGGACTACAATGAGCAGTTCTTC.

This sequence joins TRBV9 and TRBJ2-1, with D possibly matching TRBD2 (6 bases). V lost 0 bases, J lost 5 bases, and 12 bases lay in between. CDR3 length: 15 amino acids. CDR1 is SGDLS, CDR2 YYNGEE, per germline. CDR3 sequence: CASSVGGTAHNEQFF. The CDR3 DNA is TGTGCCAGCAGCGTAGGGGGGACTGCCCACAATGAGCAGTTCTTC.

The chain couples TRBV5-1 to TRBJ2-6; D tentatively fits TRBD1 or TRBD2 (5 bases each). V was trimmed by 3 bases and J by 0 bases, leaving 10 bases between them. The CDR3 is 16 amino acids. Germline assignment: CDR1 SGHRS and CDR2 YFSETQ. This CDR3 is CASSWGPTSGANVLTF. The DNA of the CDR3 is TGCGCCAGCAGCTGGGGACCGACCTCTGGGGCCAACGTCCTGACTTTC.

The genes are TRBV4-1 and TRBJ1-2, with TRBD1 identical over 8 bases. The CDR3 has 13 amino acids. V gave up 3 bases and J gave up 8 bases; unmatched junction bases: 5. Per the germline V gene, CDR1 is MGHRA and CDR2 is YSYEKL. In DNA, the CDR3 is TGCGCCAGCAGCCACCCGACAGGGGAAGGCTACACCTTC. Amino acids: CASSHPTGEGYTF.

The V gene is TRBV20-1, the J gene TRBJ2-5; tentatively, D is TRBD1 (6 bases). CDR3 length: 15 residues. Looked up from germline, CDR1 is DFQATT and CDR2 is SNEGSKA (reference sequence). Trimming stripped 6 bases from V and 0 bases from J, with 17 bases between. The CDR3 is CSALGNRENQETQYF. The CDR3 DNA reads TGCAGTGCGCTGGGCAACAGGGAGAACCAAGAGACCCAGTACTTC.

This chain connects TRBV4-1 to TRBJ2-5; a possible D gene is TRBD2 (6 bases). In germline, CDR1 is MGHRA, CDR2 YSYEKL. Between the trimmed V and J ends, which lost 1 base and 5 bases, there was a span of 20 bases. The CDR3 is 17 amino acids. CDR3 in DNA: TGCGCCAGCAGCCAAGGGGGTGGAGGGACCGCATCGGAGACCCAGTACTTC. Translated, it gives CASSQGGGGTASETQYF.

This clonotype was seen only once. The genes are TRBV18 and TRBJ2-2; D possibly corresponds to TRBD1 (5 bases). Germline V gives CDR1 KGHSH, CDR2 LQKENI. This CDR3 has 16 amino acids. Trimming pared 4 bases from V and 0 bases from J, leaving 12 bases between. The DNA of the CDR3 is TGTGCCAGCTCACGACAGCTACAAACGAACACCGGGGAGCTGTTTTTT. It yields the protein CASSRQLQTNTGELFF.

This chain connects TRBV7-2 to TRBJ2-7; D perhaps matches TRBD2 (5 bases). V shed 5 bases and J shed 3 bases, with 14 bases lying between them. Germline-derived CDR1 and CDR2 are SGHTA and FQGNSA. The CDR3 has 14 residues. CDR3 bases: TGTGCCAGCAGCCCACAGAGCGGATACTACGAGCAGTACGTC. Its protein product is CASSPQSGYYEQYV.

The J gene is TRBJ2-4, the V gene TRBV20-1; perhaps TRBD2 as D (5 bases). The germline V gene has CDR1 DFQATT and CDR2 SNEGSKA (reference sequence). This CDR3 is 13 amino acids long. The germline V and J ends were trimmed by 8 bases and 3 bases, with 14 bases remaining between them. Here the CDR3 reads CSPFVSGKNIQYF. CDR3 sequence (DNA): TGCAGTCCCTTTGTGAGCGGCAAAAACATTCAGTACTTC.

The J gene is TRBJ2-2, the V gene TRBV28; TRBD2 matches at 9 bases. From germline, CDR1 is MDHEN and CDR2 SYDVKM. V dropped 7 bases and J dropped 2; count of bases not matched to a gene: 2. The CDR3 loop spans 14 amino acids. CDR3 DNA sequence: TGTGCCAGCAATAGCGGGGGTAACACCGGGGAGCTGTTTTTT. This sequence encodes CASNSGGNTGELFF.

This clonotype was picked up a small number of times. The chain is built from TRBV6-5 and TRBJ2-6; D uncertain. In germline, CDR1 is MNHEY, CDR2 SVGAGI. Trimming left V 2 bases short and J 4 bases short, with 9 bases between. There are 15 residues in the CDR3. CDR3 nucleotides: TGTGCCAGCAGTTACACCCCCTCCGGGGCCAACGTCCTGACTTTC. It is translated as CASSYTPSGANVLTF.

This clonotype was recorded at least ten times. CDR3 DNA sequence: TGCGCCAGCAGAGGTTCCCAGACGGATGGCTACACCTTC. Protein: CASRGSQTDGYTF. The genes are TRBV5-1 and TRBJ1-2; no reliable D call. The CDR3 is 13 residues long. In germline, CDR1 is SGHRS, CDR2 YFSETQ. Trimming left V 5 bases short and J 6 bases short, with 14 bases between.

The chain employs TRBV6-2 or TRBV6-3 and TRBJ2-5; 8 bases are shared with TRBD1. J was trimmed by 5 bases and V by 9 bases; bases with no gene match: 8. The CDR3 loop spans 13 amino acids. Germline lookup yields CDR1 MNHEY and CDR2 SVGEGT. The chain's CDR3 is CASHRGVRETQYF. CDR3 sequence (DNA): TGTGCCAGTCACAGGGGGGTAAGGGAGACCCAGTACTTC.

This clonotype was counted many times. V is TRBV12-3 or TRBV12-4 and J is TRBJ1-3; D gene unclear. The CDR3 covers 13 residues. The germline V and J ends were trimmed by 7 bases and 0 bases, with 7 bases remaining between them. The CDR3 loop reads CASTFLSGNTIYF. In DNA form, the CDR3 reads TGTGCCAGCACCTTCCTCTCTGGAAACACCATATATTTT.